This record looks at one T cell receptor beta chain sequence and its context. Its matching antigen is unknown. It was with a sample-barcoded 5' primer and a J-beta primer mix that a second PCR of roughly 7 to 12 cycles was run. TCRdb reprocessed the 5' RACE reads via MiXCR and lists one record per CDR3 protein. The profile covers approximately 830,000 distinct CDR3 sequences, with about 62% appearing a single time and about a quarter taken by the ten largest. This sample stems from a study of blood T cells in healthy people across ages. Overall study results and limits: There were more naive CD4+ cells and higher diversity in long-lived donors than in aged donors.

The CDR3 totals 15 residues. Trimming left V 0 bases short and J 8 bases short, with 13 bases between. The germline V gene has CDR1 KGHSH and CDR2 LQKENI. The rearrangement uses TRBV18 and TRBJ1-4, with a possible D match to TRBD1 (5 bases). Sample: blood. This TCR derives from a man aged 25-40 years in good health. The CDR3 DNA reads TGTGCCAGCTCACCACCGGGGCAAGGGAGAGAAAAACTGTTTTTT. This codes for CASSPPGQGREKLFF.